A single count supports the clone carrying this TCR beta chain. Looked up from germline, CDR1 is ENHRY and CDR2 is SYGVKD. Trimming took 6 bases from V and 0 from J, leaving 13 bases between them. This CDR3 is 15 amino acids long. This sample is part of a study of T cell changes during pregnancy in multiple sclerosis. The data were produced by immunoSEQ multiplex PCR, yet TCRdb's version contains in-frame clones alone and is incomplete. The table lists under 80,000 clones, 92% of them singletons. The receptor's source is a female donor in good health, enrolled as a control in a pregnancy study. The rearrangement uses TRBV10-3 and TRBJ2-3, with D hard to call. Sequenced material: peripheral blood, taken after pregnancy. CDR3 sequence: CAIRRSTPSTDTQYF. DNA for the CDR3: TGTGCCATCAGACGATCTACCCCTAGCACAGATACGCAGTATTTT.